A selection of T cell receptor beta chains follows, all from one sample in a study of response to subunit inactivated influenza vaccine. TCRdb analysed the RT-PCR reads with MiXCR anew, one entry per CDR3 protein. The sample consists of approximately 530,000 distinct CDR3 sequences, roughly 7.9% of them appearing once. The sequenced sample was PBMCs from blood, obtained around 25 months after vaccination. These receptor sequences come from a man between 45 and 75 years old who received an inactivated influenza vaccine. Both conserved end residues are part of each CDR3. The order of the fields is J gene, clone size, D gene, V gene, CDR3 DNA, CDR3 protein. A D gene is named only where the DNA matches it firmly. Only part of the rows carry a size: once, few, many, or a class if the clone is expanded.

TRBJ1-4 . TRBD1 TRBV6-6 TGTGCCAGCAGCCCCGATGGACAGGGCGGACTGTTTTTT CASSPDGQGGLFF
TRBJ1-3 few . TRBV5-1 TGCGCCAGCAGCGTCGGTTCGATAAATTCTGGAAACACCATATATTTT CASSVGSINSGNTIYF
TRBJ2-2 many . TRBV3-1 TGTGCCAGCAGCCAAGCCTCCGGTCCGCTCCCGCTGTTTTTT CASSQASGPLPLFF
TRBJ2-3 many . TRBV6-2/TRBV6-3 TGTGCCAGCAGTTACGGGGGTACCAGCACAGATACGCAGTATTTT CASSYGGTSTDTQYF
TRBJ1-1 many . TRBV9 TGTGCCAGCAGCGAGGCAGGGGATGGGGTGGCAGCTTTCTTT CASSEAGDGVAAFF
TRBJ2-5 many . TRBV7-2 TGTGCCAGCAGCTTAGGCGCCAGGGAGGAGACCCAGTACTTC CASSLGAREETQYF
TRBJ2-2 . TRBD2 TRBV18 TGTGCCTCACCGGGACTAGCAGACACCGGGGAGCTGTTTTTT CASPGLADTGELFF
TRBJ2-5 many TRBD2 TRBV3-1 TGTGCCAGCAGCTTCAGAGCGGGGGCCACGGAGACCCAGTACTTC CASSFRAGATETQYF
TRBJ2-5 few TRBD2 TRBV7-8 TGTGCCAGCAGCAGGACTAGCGAAGAGACCCAGTACTTC CASSRTSEETQYF
TRBJ2-7 many . TRBV29-1 TGCAGCGTTGAATTCCAGGGGACCTACGAGCAGTACTTC CSVEFQGTYEQYF
TRBJ1-2 few . TRBV5-6 TGTGCCAGCAGCGTTCGACAATCCACCTATGGCTACACCTTC CASSVRQSTYGYTF
TRBJ2-1 few . TRBV20-1 TGCAGTGCTAGCGGCGGCGGACACAATGAGCAGTTCTTC CSASGGGHNEQFF
TRBJ2-2 many TRBD2 TRBV10-3 TGTGCCATCAGTATAGGGAAGCGGGAGAGGCTGGCCGGGGAGCTGTTTTTT CAISIGKRERLAGELFF
TRBJ1-6 . . TRBV6-1 TGTGCCAGCAAAAGCAGGGGTTCCTATAATTCACCCCTCCACTTT CASKSRGSYNSPLHF
TRBJ2-1 . . TRBV28 TGTGCCAGCAGCCGGGACGGCGCTTTGAATGAGCAGTTCTTC CASSRDGALNEQFF
TRBJ2-1 . . TRBV20-1 TGCAGTGCTGACTCAGCAGATGGGGGGTTTGAGCAGTTCTTC CSADSADGGFEQFF
TRBJ1-3 . . TRBV30 TGTGCCTGGAACCTGCGGGCATCTGGAAACACCATATATTTT CAWNLRASGNTIYF
TRBJ2-3 many TRBD2 TRBV7-6 TGTGCCAGCAGCTTGAGCGGGGGGGTTATAGATACGCAGTATTTT CASSLSGGVIDTQYF
TRBJ2-7 . . TRBV10-3 TGTGCCACCCGGGCCCCCAAACCAGGGGCGGAAGGCGAGCAGTACTTC CATRAPKPGAEGEQYF
TRBJ1-1 few . TRBV5-6 TGTGCCAGCAGCTTGGCGTTCGGGGGAGCCCAGAACACTGAAGCTTTCTTT CASSLAFGGAQNTEAFF
TRBJ2-5 . . TRBV4-3 TGCGCCAGCAGCCAAGGACCCCTAGGGACCCAGTACTTC CASSQGPLGTQYF
TRBJ1-1 many TRBD1 TRBV28 TGTGCCAGCAACCCAGGGGGGTTGAACACTGAAGCTTTCTTT CASNPGGLNTEAFF
TRBJ2-7 many . TRBV12-3/TRBV12-4 TGTGCCAGCAGTTCCATGGGGCAGGGTCGCTACGAGCAGTACTTC CASSSMGQGRYEQYF
TRBJ1-2 many TRBD1 TRBV29-1 TGCAGCGCTACGGGACAGGGGGAGAACTATGGCTACACCTTC CSATGQGENYGYTF
TRBJ2-3 many . TRBV10-1 TGCGCCAGCAGTGAGTCCATAGATACGCAGTATTTT CASSESIDTQYF
TRBJ2-6 . . TRBV28 TGTGCCAGCAACCACGGACGGTCCTCTGGGGCCAACGCCCTGACTTTC CASNHGRSSGANALTF
TRBJ1-2 . . TRBV12-3/TRBV12-4 TGTGCCAGCACCCTACTCAGGGATGGCTACACCTTC CASTLLRDGYTF
TRBJ2-1 . TRBD2 TRBV3-1 TGTGCCAGCAGCCAAGCAAAGACTAGCGGGTCCGATGAGCAGTTCTTC CASSQAKTSGSDEQFF
TRBJ2-7 few TRBD1 TRBV3-1 TGTGCCAGCAGCCGCCGGACAGGGGACCTCTACGAGCAGTACTTC CASSRRTGDLYEQYF
TRBJ1-3 . . TRBV12-3/TRBV12-4 TGTGCCAGCGACGGTGGGGCTGGAAACACCATATATTTT CASDGGAGNTIYF
TRBJ2-7 once TRBD1 TRBV11-2 TGTGCCAGCAGCTCCCCCGGGACAGAAATATCCTACGAGCAGTACTTC CASSSPGTEISYEQYF
TRBJ1-1 many . TRBV15 TGTGCCACCAGCAGAGATAGGGGGTCTTGGAACACTGAAGCTTTCTTT CATSRDRGSWNTEAFF
TRBJ2-1 many . TRBV20-1 TGCAGTGCTAGAGAGGGTATTGTGGGGGGACGGTACAATGAGCAGTTCTTC CSAREGIVGGRYNEQFF
TRBJ2-7 few TRBD2 TRBV12-3/TRBV12-4 TGTGCCAGCAGCCCTACACCCCTAGCGGGAGCCTACGAGCAGTACTTC CASSPTPLAGAYEQYF
TRBJ1-4 many . TRBV11-2 TGTGCCAGCAGCTTAGAACTGGGGGGCGCAGGTCACGAAAAACTGTTTTTT CASSLELGGAGHEKLFF
TRBJ2-3 few . TRBV6-5 TGTGCCAGCAGTTACTCGAAAAGACCACTAAGCACAGATACGCAGTATTTT CASSYSKRPLSTDTQYF
TRBJ2-7 many TRBD2 TRBV4-2 TGTGCCAGCAGCCAAGTCACTAGCGGGGGCCCCTACGAGCAGTACTTC CASSQVTSGGPYEQYF
TRBJ2-7 . . TRBV20-1 TGCAGTGCTACCCCCACTTTGCGGGCCTCCTACGAGCAGTACTTC CSATPTLRASYEQYF
TRBJ1-5 . . TRBV25-1 TGTGCCAGCAGTGAATATGGGGTAAAGCCCCAGCATTTT CASSEYGVKPQHF
TRBJ1-2 many . TRBV29-1 TGCAGCGTTTTCGGGGACGGCTACACCTTC CSVFGDGYTF
TRBJ2-1 many . TRBV5-1 TGCGCCAGCAGCTTATGGACCTCCGATGAGCAGTTCTTC CASSLWTSDEQFF
TRBJ1-4 many . TRBV3-1 TGTGCCAGCAGCCCCCCTTACAGGAACGAGGGAAAACTGTTTTTT CASSPPYRNEGKLFF
TRBJ2-5 . TRBD2 TRBV27 TGTGCCAGCAGTCGGGACTACCGGGAGACCCAGTACTTC CASSRDYRETQYF
TRBJ2-3 few . TRBV9 TGTGCCAGCAGTCGATTGGTGGCCGGAGATACGCAGTATTTT CASSRLVAGDTQYF
TRBJ1-2 . . TRBV15 TGTGCCACCAGCCCGACCCTTGGTGACTATGGCTACACCTTC CATSPTLGDYGYTF
TRBJ2-3 . . TRBV12-3/TRBV12-4 TGTGCCAGCAGTAGCTACAGGGATTATCCAGATACGCAGTATTTT CASSSYRDYPDTQYF
TRBJ2-3 many TRBD2 TRBV7-2 TGTGCCAGCAGCTTAAGGGCTAGCGGGGGGCGAGATACGCAGTATTTT CASSLRASGGRDTQYF
TRBJ2-4 few TRBD1 TRBV9 TGTGCCAGCAGCGTAGGGACAGGGGGCCCTATAGCCAAAAACATTCAGTACTTC CASSVGTGGPIAKNIQYF
TRBJ2-7 . TRBD2 TRBV15 TGTGCCACCAGCCCGGCTAGCGGGGGATACTACGAGCAGTACTTC CATSPASGGYYEQYF
TRBJ1-1 . . TRBV5-5 TGTGCCAGCAGCTTGGATGTCATAGACCGGGGGAGGAACACTGAAGCTTTCTTT CASSLDVIDRGRNTEAFF
TRBJ2-3 . TRBD2 TRBV20-1 TGCAGTGCTAAGGCGGGGGGGCCGAAAGATACGCAGTATTTT CSAKAGGPKDTQYF
TRBJ1-2 few TRBD1 TRBV11-2 TGTGCCAGCAGCTTAGACAACAGGGGCTATGGCTACACCTTC CASSLDNRGYGYTF
TRBJ2-5 few TRBD2 TRBV27 TGTGCCAGCAGTCCTTTGACTAGCGGGGGGGCCTGGGAGACCCAGTACTTC CASSPLTSGGAWETQYF
TRBJ2-7 many TRBD2 TRBV12-3/TRBV12-4 TGTGCCAGCAGCCCGGGACTAGCGGGAGGACCTTACTTC CASSPGLAGGPYF
TRBJ1-6 . TRBD1 TRBV7-2 TGTGCCAGCAGTGAAGGGACAGCCGAGGGGACCCTCCACTTT CASSEGTAEGTLHF
TRBJ2-4 few TRBD2 TRBV13 TGTGCCAGCAGCTTAGGGCTAGCGGGACTAGCCAAAAACATTCAGTACTTC CASSLGLAGLAKNIQYF
TRBJ2-3 . . TRBV7-8 TGTGCCAGCAGCTTAGGGTTTCGGTCAACAACTAGCACAGATACGCAGTATTTT CASSLGFRSTTSTDTQYF